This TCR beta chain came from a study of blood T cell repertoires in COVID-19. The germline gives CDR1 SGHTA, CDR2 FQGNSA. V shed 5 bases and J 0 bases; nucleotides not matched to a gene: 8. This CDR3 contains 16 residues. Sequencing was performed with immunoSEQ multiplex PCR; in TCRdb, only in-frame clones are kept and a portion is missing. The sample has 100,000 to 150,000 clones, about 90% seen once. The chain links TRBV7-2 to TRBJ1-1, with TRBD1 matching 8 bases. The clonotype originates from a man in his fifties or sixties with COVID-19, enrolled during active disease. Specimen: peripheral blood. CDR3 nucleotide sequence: TGTGCCAGCAGCCCTAGGGGGGGACAGGTGAACACTGAAGCTTTCTTT. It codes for CASSPRGGQVNTEAFF.